The 10 T cell receptor beta chains in this list originate from one sample, sequenced in a study of cytomegalovirus exposure and HLA in healthy donors. 13 Jbeta primers and 60 Vbeta primers were used for the PCR. TCRdb's copy holds only in-frame clones and misses some; the assay was immunoSEQ multiplex PCR. Among under 300,000 clones, 80% to 95% were seen once, and the ten largest hold about 1.7%. Sequences were obtained from PBMCs. These receptors were collected from a girl aged 2 to 9 in good health and CMV-seronegative.

V usage is TRBV19 and J usage is TRBJ2-2; D is ambiguous. CDR1 is LNHDA, CDR2 SQIVND, per germline (reference sequence). V lost 11 bases to trimming and J lost 1 base, with 8 bases between them. The CDR3 length is 12 residues. CDR3 nucleotides: TGTGCCGTTAACGGGAACACCGGGGAGCTGTTTTTT. This gives the protein CAVNGNTGELFF.

The J gene is TRBJ1-2, the V gene TRBV6-1; 12 bases align to TRBD1. The germline V gene encodes CDR1 MNHNS and CDR2 SASEGT. Trimming removed 5 bases from V and 6 bases from J; junction bases left unmatched: 7. This CDR3 spans 15 amino acids. The CDR3 loop is CASSSLRDRGHGYTF. The DNA for the CDR3 is TGTGCCAGCAGTTCCCTACGGGACAGGGGGCATGGCTACACCTTC.

The rearrangement uses TRBV7-6 and TRBJ2-1; TRBD2 might be the D (6 bases). The V gene lost 1 base and the J gene lost 7 bases, with 17 bases spanning the gap. CDR3 length: 16 amino acids. Per germline, CDR1 SGHVS and CDR2 FNYEAQ. For the CDR3, the DNA is TGTGCCAGCAGCTTAGGTAGCGGCCTGCTAACGAATGAGCAGTTCTTC. It encodes CASSLGSGLLTNEQFF.

The chain recombines TRBV13 with TRBJ2-1; TRBD2 agrees at 10 bases. The CDR3 is made up of 16 amino acids. Germline V lookup: CDR1 PRHDT, CDR2 FYEKMQ (reference sequence). Trimming cost V 4 bases and J 6 bases; bases outside gene matches: 9. CDR3 sequence: CASSSLAGDSPNEQFF. CDR3 nucleotides: TGTGCCAGCAGCTCGCTAGCGGGAGATTCCCCCAATGAGCAGTTCTTC.

The gene calls are TRBV7-2 and TRBJ2-4; the D is unclear. The V end lost 5 bases, the J end lost 3 bases, and 14 bases lay between the germline ends. This CDR3 is 15 amino acids long. CDR1 and CDR2 from the germline V gene are SGHTA and FQGNSA. The chain's CDR3 is CASSPEVLGKNIQYF. The CDR3 DNA sequence: TGTGCCAGCAGCCCTGAGGTCTTAGGCAAAAACATTCAGTACTTC.

The V call is TRBV18, the J call TRBJ2-4; possible D gene TRBD2, 7 bases. Trimming pared 2 bases from V and 7 bases from J, leaving 12 bases between. The germline gives CDR1 KGHSH, CDR2 LQKENI. This CDR3 region has 14 residues. The CDR3 DNA reads as TGTGCCAGCTCACCAATCGAGGGGGGGAACATTCAGTACTTC. It is translated as CASSPIEGGNIQYF.

V is TRBV9 and J is TRBJ1-2; a possible D gene is TRBD1 (6 bases). In germline, CDR1 is SGDLS, CDR2 YYNGEE. With 6 bases removed from V and 6 bases from J, the gap between germline ends came to 18 bases. This CDR3 has 14 amino acids. The CDR3 DNA is TGTGCCAGCACCCCTCCTACAGGGTTGGATGGCTACACCTTC. Protein sequence: CASTPPTGLDGYTF.

Only one count was recorded for this clone. J is TRBJ1-4 and V is TRBV7-9, with D tentatively TRBD1 (6 bases). CDR1 SEHNR and CDR2 FQNEAQ come from the germline V gene (reference sequence). Trimming removed 5 bases at V and 0 bases at J, with 7 bases between. The CDR3 runs 14 residues. CDR3 nucleotide sequence: TGTGCCAGCAGCCCAGGGGCAACTAATGAAAAACTGTTTTTT. This translates into CASSPGATNEKLFF.

The chain uses TRBV9 and TRBJ1-4; 7 positions agree with TRBD1. Germline V gene data show CDR1 as SGDLS and CDR2 as YYNGEE. V shed 3 bases, J shed 4 bases, and the junction held 6 bases outside the gene matches. There are 15 residues in the CDR3. The CDR3 spells CASSAGDSFNEKLFF. The CDR3 DNA reads as TGTGCCAGCAGCGCAGGGGACAGCTTTAATGAAAAACTGTTTTTT.

This chain links TRBV9 with TRBJ2-1, with 9 bases that match TRBD2. Germline values: CDR1 SGDLS, CDR2 YYNGEE. With 0 bases clipped from V and 2 bases from J, the junction kept 6 bases outside the gene matches. The CDR3 length is 17 residues. CDR3 DNA: TGTGCCAGCAGCGTAGTCCCGGGACTAGCTACCTACAATGAGCAGTTCTTC. This gives the protein CASSVVPGLATYNEQFF.